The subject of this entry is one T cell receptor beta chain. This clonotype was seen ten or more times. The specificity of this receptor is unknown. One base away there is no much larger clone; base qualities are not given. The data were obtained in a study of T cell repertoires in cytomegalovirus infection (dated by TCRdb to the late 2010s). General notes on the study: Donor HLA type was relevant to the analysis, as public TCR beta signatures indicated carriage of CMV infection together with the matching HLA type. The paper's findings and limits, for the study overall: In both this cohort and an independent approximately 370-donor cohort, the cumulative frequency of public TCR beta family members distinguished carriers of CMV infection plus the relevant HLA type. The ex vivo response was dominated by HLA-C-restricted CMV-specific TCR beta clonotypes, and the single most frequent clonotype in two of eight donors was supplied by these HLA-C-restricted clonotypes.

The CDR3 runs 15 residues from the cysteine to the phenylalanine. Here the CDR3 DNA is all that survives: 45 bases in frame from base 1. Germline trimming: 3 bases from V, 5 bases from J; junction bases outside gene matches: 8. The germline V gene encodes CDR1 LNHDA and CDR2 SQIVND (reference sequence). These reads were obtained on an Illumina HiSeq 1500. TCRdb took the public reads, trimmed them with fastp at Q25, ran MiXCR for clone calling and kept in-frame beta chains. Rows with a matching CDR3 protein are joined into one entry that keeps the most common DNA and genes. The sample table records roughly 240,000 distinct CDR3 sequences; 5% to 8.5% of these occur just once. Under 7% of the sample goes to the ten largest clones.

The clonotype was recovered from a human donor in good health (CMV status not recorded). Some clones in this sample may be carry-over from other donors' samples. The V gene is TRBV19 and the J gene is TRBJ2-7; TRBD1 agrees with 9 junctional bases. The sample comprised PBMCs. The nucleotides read TGTGCCAGTAGTATGGGATCGGGACAGGGTAACGAGCAGTACTTC. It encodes CASSMGSGQGNEQYF.